This is a list of T cell receptor beta chains from one sample in a study of response to subunit inactivated influenza vaccine. TCRdb independently ran MiXCR on the RT-PCR reads; one entry per CDR3 protein. The top ten clones hold roughly a tenth of a sample with about 800,000 distinct CDR3 sequences, approximately 22% of them seen once. The sample here was PBMCs from blood, taken 5 days after vaccination. These receptors were collected from a man between 50 and 59 years old who received an inactivated influenza vaccine. CDR3s include the opening cysteine and the closing phenylalanine or tryptophan. The D gene is left open where the match is weak. The size entry is marked missing in some rows and otherwise reads once, few, many or a size class.

clone size	D gene	J gene	V gene	CDR3 DNA	CDR3 protein
.	TRBD2	TRBJ2-1	TRBV5-1	TGCGCCAGCAGCGCTAGCGGGGGATACCTTAGGAAAGACGATGAGCAGTTCTTC	CASSASGGYLRKDDEQFF
.	TRBD2	TRBJ2-5	TRBV20-1	TGCAGTGCCCCCCCCATTCAGGGAGGGCGGGAGACCCAGTACTTC	CSAPPIQGGRETQYF
few	TRBD2	TRBJ2-1	TRBV20-1	TGCAGTGCTAAGGGGGTAGCGGGAGTTGATGAGCAGTTCTTC	CSAKGVAGVDEQFF
.	.	TRBJ1-3	TRBV12-3/TRBV12-4	TGTGCCAGCAGTTTAACGGCTGGAAACACCATATATTTT	CASSLTAGNTIYF
many	.	TRBJ2-1	TRBV4-2	TGTGCCAGCAGCCAAGATCGCAATAGATACAATGAGCAGTTCTTC	CASSQDRNRYNEQFF
few	.	TRBJ2-7	TRBV4-3	TGCGCCAGCAGCCAAGGGATGTCAGGCCTCTTTGGGGAGCAGTACTTC	CASSQGMSGLFGEQYF
.	TRBD2	TRBJ2-5	TRBV5-1	TGCGCCAGCAGCTCAGGGGGGACTAGCGATAGCCAAGAGACCCAGTACTTC	CASSSGGTSDSQETQYF
.	TRBD1	TRBJ1-2	TRBV27	TGTGCCAGCAGTTTTCGAGGGGGCAACTATGGCTACACCTTC	CASSFRGGNYGYTF
.	.	TRBJ1-2	TRBV27	TGTGCCAGCAGTTTGAAGGGAAGAGATGGCTACACCTTC	CASSLKGRDGYTF
.	.	TRBJ2-3	TRBV29-1	TGCAGCGTCCCTGGGGGCAACACAGATACGCAGTATTTT	CSVPGGNTDTQYF
.	TRBD2	TRBJ2-3	TRBV4-2	TGTGCCAGCAGCCAAGTACTAGCGGGAGGGGCAGATACGCAGTATTTT	CASSQVLAGGADTQYF
few	TRBD2	TRBJ2-3	TRBV18	TGTGCCAGCTCACGAAGCCCCTGGGGGGGTGGCACAGATACGCAGTATTTT	CASSRSPWGGGTDTQYF
.	.	TRBJ2-5	TRBV5-5	TGTGCCAGCAGCTTTCCGGGACAAGGGTACCAAGAGACCCAGTACTTC	CASSFPGQGYQETQYF
.	.	TRBJ1-2	TRBV27	TGTGCCAGCAGTTCACCCAGGGATCCGGGTGGCTACACCTTC	CASSSPRDPGGYTF